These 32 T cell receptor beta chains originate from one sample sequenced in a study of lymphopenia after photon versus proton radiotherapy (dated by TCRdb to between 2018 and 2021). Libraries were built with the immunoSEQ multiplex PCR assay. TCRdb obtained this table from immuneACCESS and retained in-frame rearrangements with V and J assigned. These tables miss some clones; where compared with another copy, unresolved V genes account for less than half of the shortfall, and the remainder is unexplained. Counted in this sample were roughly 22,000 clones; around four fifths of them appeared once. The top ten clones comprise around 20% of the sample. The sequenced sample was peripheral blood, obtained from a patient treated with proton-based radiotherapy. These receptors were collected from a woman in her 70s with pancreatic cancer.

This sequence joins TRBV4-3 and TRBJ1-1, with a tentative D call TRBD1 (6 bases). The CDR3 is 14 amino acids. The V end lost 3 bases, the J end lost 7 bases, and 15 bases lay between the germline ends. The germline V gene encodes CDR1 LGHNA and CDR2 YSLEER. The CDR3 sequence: CASSQTGGVDEAFF. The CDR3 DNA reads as TGCGCCAGCAGCCAGACGGGGGGCGTAGATGAAGCTTTCTTT.

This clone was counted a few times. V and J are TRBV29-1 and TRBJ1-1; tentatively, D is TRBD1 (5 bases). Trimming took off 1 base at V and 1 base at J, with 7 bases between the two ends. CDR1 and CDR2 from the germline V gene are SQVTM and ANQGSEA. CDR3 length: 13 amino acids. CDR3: CSVEVGRNTEAFF. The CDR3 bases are TGCAGCGTTGAAGTGGGGCGGAACACTGAAGCTTTCTTT.

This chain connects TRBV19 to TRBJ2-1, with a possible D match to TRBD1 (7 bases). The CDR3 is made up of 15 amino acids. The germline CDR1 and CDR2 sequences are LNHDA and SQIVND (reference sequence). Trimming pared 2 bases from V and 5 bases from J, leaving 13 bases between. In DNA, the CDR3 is TGTGCCAGTAGTATAAGGAGGGGGCTTGACAATGAGCAGTTCTTC. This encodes CASSIRRGLDNEQFF.

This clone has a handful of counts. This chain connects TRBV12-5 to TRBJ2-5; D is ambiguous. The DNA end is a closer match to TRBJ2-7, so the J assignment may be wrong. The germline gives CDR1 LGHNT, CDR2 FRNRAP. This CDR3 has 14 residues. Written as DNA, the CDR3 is TGTGCTAGTGGTTTAGGTGGCAATTCCTACGAGCAGTACTTC. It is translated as CASGLGGNSYEQYF.

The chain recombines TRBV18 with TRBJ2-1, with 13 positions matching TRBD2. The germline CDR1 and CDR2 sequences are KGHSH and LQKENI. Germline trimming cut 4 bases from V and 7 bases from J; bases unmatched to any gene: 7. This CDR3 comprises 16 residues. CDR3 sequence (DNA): TGTGCCAGCTCACTACGGACTAGCGGGAGTTTTAATGAGCAGTTCTTC. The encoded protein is CASSLRTSGSFNEQFF. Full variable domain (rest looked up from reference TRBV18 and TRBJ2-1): NAGVMQNPRHLVRRRGQEARLRCSPMKGHSHVYWYRQLPEEGLKFMVYLQKENIIDESGMPKERFSAEFPKEGPSILRIQQVVRGDSAAYFCASSLRTSGSFNEQFFGPGTRLTVL.

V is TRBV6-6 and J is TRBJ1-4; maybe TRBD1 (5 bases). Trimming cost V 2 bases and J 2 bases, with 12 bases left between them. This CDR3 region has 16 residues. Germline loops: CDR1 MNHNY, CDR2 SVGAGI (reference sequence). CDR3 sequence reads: CASSYPQGSTNEKLFF. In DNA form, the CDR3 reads TGTGCCAGCAGTTACCCTCAGGGATCGACTAATGAAAAACTGTTTTTT.

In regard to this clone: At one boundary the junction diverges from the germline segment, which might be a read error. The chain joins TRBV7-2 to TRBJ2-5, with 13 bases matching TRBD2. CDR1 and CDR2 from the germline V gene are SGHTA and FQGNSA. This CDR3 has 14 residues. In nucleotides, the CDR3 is TGTGTCAGCAGCTTACTAGCGGGAGGGGGGACCCAGTACTTC. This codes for CVSSLLAGGGTQYF.

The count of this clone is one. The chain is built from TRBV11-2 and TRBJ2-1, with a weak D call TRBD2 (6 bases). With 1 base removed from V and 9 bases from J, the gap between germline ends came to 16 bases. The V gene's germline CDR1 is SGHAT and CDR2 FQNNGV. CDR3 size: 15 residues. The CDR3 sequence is CASSLGQVGLPEQFF. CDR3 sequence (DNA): TGTGCCAGCAGCTTAGGTCAGGTTGGACTACCTGAGCAGTTCTTC. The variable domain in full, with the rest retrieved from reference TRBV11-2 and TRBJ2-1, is EAGVAQSPRYKIIEKRQSVAFWCNPISGHATLYWYQQILGQGPKLLIQFQNNGVVDDSQLPKDRFSAERLKGVDSTLKIQPAKLEDSAVYLCASSLGQVGLPEQFFGPGTRLTVL.

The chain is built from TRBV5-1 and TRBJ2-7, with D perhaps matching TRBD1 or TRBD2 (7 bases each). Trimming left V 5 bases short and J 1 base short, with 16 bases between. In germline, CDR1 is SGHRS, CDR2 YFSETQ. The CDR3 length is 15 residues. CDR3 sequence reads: CASSISGGVSYEQYF. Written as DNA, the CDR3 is TGCGCCAGCAGTATTTCAGGGGGGGTATCCTACGAGCAGTACTTC.

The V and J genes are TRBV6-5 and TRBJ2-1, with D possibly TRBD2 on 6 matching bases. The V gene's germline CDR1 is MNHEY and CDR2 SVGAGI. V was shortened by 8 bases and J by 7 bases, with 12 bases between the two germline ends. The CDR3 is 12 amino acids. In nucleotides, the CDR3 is TGTGCCAGCCGGGGGAGGTCTAATGAGCAGTTCTTC. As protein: CASRGRSNEQFF.

CDR3 sequence: CASRSGGLGNQPQHF. CDR3 coding DNA: TGTGCCAGTCGAAGTGGAGGGTTGGGCAATCAGCCCCAGCATTTT. The rearrangement joins TRBV28 to TRBJ1-5; D not certain. This CDR3 has 15 residues. Trimming left V 9 bases short and J 2 bases short, with 17 bases between. Germline V gives CDR1 MDHEN, CDR2 SYDVKM.

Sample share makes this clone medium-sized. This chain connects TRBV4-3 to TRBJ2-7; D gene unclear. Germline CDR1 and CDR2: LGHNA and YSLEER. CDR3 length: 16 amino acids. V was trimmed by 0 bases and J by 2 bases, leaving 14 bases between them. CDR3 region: CASSQDRLLGPYEQYF. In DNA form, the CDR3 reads TGCGCCAGCAGCCAAGACCGACTCCTCGGTCCCTACGAGCAGTACTTC.

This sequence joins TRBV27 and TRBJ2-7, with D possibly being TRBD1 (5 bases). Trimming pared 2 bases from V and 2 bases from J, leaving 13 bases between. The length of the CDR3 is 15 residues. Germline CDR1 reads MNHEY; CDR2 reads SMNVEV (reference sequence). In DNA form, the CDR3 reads TGTGCCAGCAGTTTAAAGAAGGGGTCCCCCTACGAGCAGTACTTC. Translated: CASSLKKGSPYEQYF.

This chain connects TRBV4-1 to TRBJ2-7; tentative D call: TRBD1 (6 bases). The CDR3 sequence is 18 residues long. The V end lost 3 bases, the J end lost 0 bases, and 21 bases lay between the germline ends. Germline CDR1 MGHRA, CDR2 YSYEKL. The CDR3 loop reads CASSQPPQQGADSYEQYF. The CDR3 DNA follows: TGCGCCAGCAGCCAGCCCCCCCAACAGGGAGCGGACTCCTACGAGCAGTACTTC.

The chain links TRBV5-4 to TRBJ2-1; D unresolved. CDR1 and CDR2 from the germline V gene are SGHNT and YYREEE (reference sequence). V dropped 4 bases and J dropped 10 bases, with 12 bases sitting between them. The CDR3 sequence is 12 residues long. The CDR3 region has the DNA TGTGCCAGCAGCACGACCGGCCGGGAGCAGTTCTTC. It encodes CASSTTGREQFF.

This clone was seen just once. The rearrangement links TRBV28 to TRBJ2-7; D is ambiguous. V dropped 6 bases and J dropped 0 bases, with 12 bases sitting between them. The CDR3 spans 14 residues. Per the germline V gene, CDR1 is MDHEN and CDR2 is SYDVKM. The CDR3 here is CASRTTVSSYEQYF. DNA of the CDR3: TGTGCCAGCAGAACGACGGTGAGCTCCTACGAGCAGTACTTC.

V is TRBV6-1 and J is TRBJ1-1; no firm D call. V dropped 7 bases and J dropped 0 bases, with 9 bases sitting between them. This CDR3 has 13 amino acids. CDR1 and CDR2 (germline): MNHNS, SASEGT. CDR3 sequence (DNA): TGTGCCAGCACGAGAACTATGAACACTGAAGCTTTCTTT. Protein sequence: CASTRTMNTEAFF.

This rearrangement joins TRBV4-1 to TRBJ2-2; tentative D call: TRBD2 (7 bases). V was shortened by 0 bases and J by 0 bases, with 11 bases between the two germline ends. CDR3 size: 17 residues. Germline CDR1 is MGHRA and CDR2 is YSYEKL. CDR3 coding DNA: TGCGCCAGCAGCCAAGATTTAGGGGGGGCGAACACCGGGGAGCTGTTTTTT. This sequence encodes CASSQDLGGANTGELFF.

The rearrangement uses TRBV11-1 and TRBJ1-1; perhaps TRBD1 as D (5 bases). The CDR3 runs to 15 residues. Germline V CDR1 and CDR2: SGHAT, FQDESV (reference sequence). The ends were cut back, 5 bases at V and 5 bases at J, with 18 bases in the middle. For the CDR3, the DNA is TGTGCCAGCAGCCTACATGATGACAGTCGTACTGAAGCTTTCTTT. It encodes CASSLHDDSRTEAFF.

CDR3 region: CASSASHTLRTASNQPQHF. The CDR3 DNA sequence: TGTGCCAGCAGCGCCTCCCACACGCTTAGGACAGCGAGCAATCAGCCCCAGCATTTT. The chain joins TRBV9 to TRBJ1-5; weak D call: TRBD1 (6 bases). The CDR3 contains 19 residues. The V end lost 3 bases, the J end lost 1 base, and 23 bases lay between the germline ends. Germline CDR1 is SGDLS and CDR2 is YYNGEE.

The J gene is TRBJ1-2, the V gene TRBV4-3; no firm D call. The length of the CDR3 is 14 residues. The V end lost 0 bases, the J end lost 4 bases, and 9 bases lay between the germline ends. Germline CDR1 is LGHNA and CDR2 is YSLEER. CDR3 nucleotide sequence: TGCGCCAGCAGCCAAGATTCACAGATCTATGGCTACACCTTC. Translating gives CASSQDSQIYGYTF.

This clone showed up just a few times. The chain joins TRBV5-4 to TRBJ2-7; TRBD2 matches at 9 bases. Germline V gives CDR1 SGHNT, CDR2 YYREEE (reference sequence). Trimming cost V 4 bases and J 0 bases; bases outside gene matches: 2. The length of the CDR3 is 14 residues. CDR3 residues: CASSLAGPSYEQYF. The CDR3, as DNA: TGTGCCAGCAGCCTAGCGGGGCCCTCCTACGAGCAGTACTTC. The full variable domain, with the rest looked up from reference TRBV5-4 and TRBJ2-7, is ETGVTQSPTHLIKTRGQQVTLRCSSQSGHNTVSWYQQALGQGPQFIFQYYREEENGRGNFPPRFSGLQFPNYSSELNVNALELDDSALYLCASSLAGPSYEQYFGPGTRLTVT.

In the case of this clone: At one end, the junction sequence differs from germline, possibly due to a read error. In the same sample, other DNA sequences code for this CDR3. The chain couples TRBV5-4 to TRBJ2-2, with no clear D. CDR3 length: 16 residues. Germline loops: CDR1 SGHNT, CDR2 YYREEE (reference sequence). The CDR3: CASSQEGQALAGELFF. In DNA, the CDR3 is TGCGCCAGCAGCCAAGAAGGTCAGGCTCTCGCCGGGGAGCTGTTTTTT. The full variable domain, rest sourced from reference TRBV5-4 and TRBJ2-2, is ETGVTQSPTHLIKTRGQQVTLRCSSQSGHNTVSWYQQALGQGPQFIFQYYREEENGRGNFPPRFSGLQFPNYSSELNVNALELDDSALYLCASSQEGQALAGELFFGEGSRLTVL.

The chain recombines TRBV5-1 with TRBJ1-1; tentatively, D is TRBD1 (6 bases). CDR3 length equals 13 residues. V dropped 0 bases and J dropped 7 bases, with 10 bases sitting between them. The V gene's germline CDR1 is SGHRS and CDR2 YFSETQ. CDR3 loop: CASSLGDTREAFF. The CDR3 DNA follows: TGCGCCAGCAGCTTGGGGGACACCCGTGAAGCTTTCTTT. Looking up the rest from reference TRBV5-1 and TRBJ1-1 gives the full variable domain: KAGVTQTPRYLIKTRGQQVTLSCSPISGHRSVSWYQQTPGQGLQFLFEYFSETQRNKGNFPGRFSGRQFSNSRSEMNVSTLELGDSALYLCASSLGDTREAFFGQGTRLTVV.

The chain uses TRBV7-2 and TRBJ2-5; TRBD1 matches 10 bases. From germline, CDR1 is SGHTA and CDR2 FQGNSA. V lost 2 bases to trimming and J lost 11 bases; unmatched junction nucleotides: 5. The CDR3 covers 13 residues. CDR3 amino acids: CASSLRDRGGQYF. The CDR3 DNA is TGTGCCAGCAGCTTACGGGACAGGGGAGGGCAGTACTTC.

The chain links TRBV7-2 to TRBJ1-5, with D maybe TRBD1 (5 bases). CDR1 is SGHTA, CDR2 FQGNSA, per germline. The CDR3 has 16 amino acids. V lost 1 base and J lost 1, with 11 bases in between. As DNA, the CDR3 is TGTGCCAGCAGCTTAGTTGGGGCAGGGAGCAATCAGCCCCAGCATTTT. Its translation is CASSLVGAGSNQPQHF. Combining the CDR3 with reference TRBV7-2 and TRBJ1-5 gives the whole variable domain GAGVSQSPSNKVTEKGKDVELRCDPISGHTALYWYRQSLGQGLEFLIYFQGNSAPDKSGLPSDRFSAERTGGSVSTLTIQRTQQEDSAVYLCASSLVGAGSNQPQHFGDGTRLSIL.

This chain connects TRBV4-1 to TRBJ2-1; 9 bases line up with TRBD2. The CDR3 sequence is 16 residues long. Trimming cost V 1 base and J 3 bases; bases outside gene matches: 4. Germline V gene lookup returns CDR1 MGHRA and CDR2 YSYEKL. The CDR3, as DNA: TGCGCCAGCAGCCAAGCTAGCGGGACCCTCTACAATGAGCAGTTCTTC. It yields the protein CASSQASGTLYNEQFF.

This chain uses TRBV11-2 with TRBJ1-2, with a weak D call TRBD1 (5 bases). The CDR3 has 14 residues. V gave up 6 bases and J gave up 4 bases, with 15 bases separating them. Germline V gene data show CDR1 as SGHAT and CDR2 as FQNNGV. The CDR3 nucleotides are TGTGCCAGCAGTAAGAGCGGGGGTAGCTATGGCTACACCTTC. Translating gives CASSKSGGSYGYTF.

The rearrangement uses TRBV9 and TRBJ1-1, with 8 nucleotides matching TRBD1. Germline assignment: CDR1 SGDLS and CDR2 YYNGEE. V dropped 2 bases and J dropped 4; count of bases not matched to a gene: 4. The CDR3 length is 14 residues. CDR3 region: CASSVQGAGTEAFF. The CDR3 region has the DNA TGTGCCAGCAGCGTCCAGGGGGCGGGCACTGAAGCTTTCTTT.

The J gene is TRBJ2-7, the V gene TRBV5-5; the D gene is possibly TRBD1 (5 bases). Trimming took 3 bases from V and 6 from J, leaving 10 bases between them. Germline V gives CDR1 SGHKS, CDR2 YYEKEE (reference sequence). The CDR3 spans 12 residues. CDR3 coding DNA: TGTGCCAGCAGCTCTACAGGTTCCGAGCAGTACTTC. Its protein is CASSSTGSEQYF.

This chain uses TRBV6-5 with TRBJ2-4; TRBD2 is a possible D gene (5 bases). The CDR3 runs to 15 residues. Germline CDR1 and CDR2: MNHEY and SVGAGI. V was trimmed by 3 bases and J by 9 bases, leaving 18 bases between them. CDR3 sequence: CASSYRSAGNGIQYF. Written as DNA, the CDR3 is TGTGCCAGCAGTTATCGTTCGGCCGGGAACGGCATTCAGTACTTC.

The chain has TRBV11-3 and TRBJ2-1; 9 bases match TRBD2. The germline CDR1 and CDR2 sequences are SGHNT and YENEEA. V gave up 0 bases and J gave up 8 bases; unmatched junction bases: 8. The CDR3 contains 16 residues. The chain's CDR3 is CASSLESSGRPYEQFF. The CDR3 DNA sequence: TGTGCCAGCAGCTTAGAGTCCAGCGGGAGGCCCTATGAGCAGTTCTTC. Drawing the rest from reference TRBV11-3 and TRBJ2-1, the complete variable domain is EAGVVQSPRYKIIEKKQPVAFWCNPISGHNTLYWYLQNLGQGPELLIRYENEEAVDDSQLPKDRFSAERLKGVDSTLKIQPAELGDSAVYLCASSLESSGRPYEQFFGPGTRLTVL.